The 24 T cell receptor beta chains below come from one sample, sequenced in a study of cytomegalovirus exposure and HLA in healthy donors (TCRdb year 2017). The library was produced with the immunoSEQ multiplex PCR assay. Sourced from immuneACCESS, this table was stored by TCRdb with only in-frame sequences that have V and J called. A share of the clones is absent; for the studies checked, an unresolved V gene accounts for under half, and the remainder has no known explanation. The table for this sample lists about 110,000 clones; about 88% of them were counted only once. The top ten clonotypes cover 1.8% of the sample. The specimen sequenced was PBMCs. The receptors here all came from a woman under 30 in good health and CMV-seropositive.

The chain links TRBV6-5 to TRBJ1-1; D remains ambiguous. Per germline, CDR1 MNHEY and CDR2 SVGAGI. With 2 bases removed from V and 1 base from J, the gap between germline ends came to 8 bases. The CDR3 is 14 amino acids. CDR3 DNA: TGTGCCAGCAGTTACACTCCGTGGAACACTGAAGCTTTCTTT. Encoded protein: CASSYTPWNTEAFF.

V is TRBV5-4 and J is TRBJ2-3; possible D gene TRBD1, 6 bases. This CDR3 region has 13 residues. The V gene's germline CDR1 is SGHNT and CDR2 YYREEE (reference sequence). Trimming cost V 4 bases and J 4 bases, with 10 bases left between them. Here the CDR3 reads CASSQQGPDTQYF. In DNA, the CDR3 is TGTGCCAGCAGCCAGCAGGGGCCAGATACGCAGTATTTT.

The CDR3 DNA reads TGTGCCAGCAGCGCGTGGGGGACAGGGATGGCTAACTATGGCTACACCTTC. Residues: CASSAWGTGMANYGYTF. The rearrangement uses TRBV9 and TRBJ1-2; the match to TRBD1 covers 9 bases. CDR1 is SGDLS, CDR2 YYNGEE, per germline. The J segment lost 0 bases and the V segment lost 3 bases, leaving 9 bases of the junction unmatched. CDR3 length equals 17 residues.

The chain links TRBV6-5 to TRBJ1-3, with 8 bases identical to TRBD1. CDR1 is MNHEY, CDR2 SVGAGI, per germline. This CDR3 is built from 15 residues. The V segment lost 4 bases and the J segment 0 bases; nucleotides outside the gene matches: 2. CDR3 in DNA: TGTGCCAGCAGTTCCGACAGGGGCTCTGGAAACACCATATATTTT. Protein product: CASSSDRGSGNTIYF.

The V gene is TRBV11-3, the J gene TRBJ1-1; D gene ambiguous. V lost 2 bases and J 5 bases, leaving 6 bases between the germline ends. CDR1 and CDR2 (germline): SGHNT, YENEEA. The CDR3 spans 12 residues. The chain's CDR3 is CASSLPGTEAFF. In DNA form, the CDR3 reads TGTGCCAGCAGCTTACCGGGGACTGAAGCTTTCTTT.

In its sample, this clone was seen a few times. The rearrangement links TRBV28 to TRBJ2-7; TRBD1 might be the D (6 bases). Trimming cost V 8 bases and J 3 bases, with 11 bases left between them. This CDR3 has 12 amino acids. In germline, CDR1 is MDHEN, CDR2 SYDVKM. The CDR3 DNA follows: TGTGCCAGCTCGAACAGGGTCTACGAGCAGTACTTC. Encoded protein: CASSNRVYEQYF.

The rearrangement links TRBV18 to TRBJ1-2; 12 bases agree with TRBD1. Unmatched junction bases numbered 8, after V lost 5 bases and J lost 4 bases. Germline V CDR1 and CDR2: KGHSH, LQKENI. The CDR3 length is 16 residues. The CDR3 DNA follows: TGTGCCAGCTCATTCCGGGACAGGGGGCGCGGCTATGGCTACACCTTC. Translating it yields CASSFRDRGRGYGYTF.

This chain joins TRBV15 and TRBJ2-3; 7 nucleotides agree with TRBD2. V gave up 0 bases and J gave up 4 bases; unmatched junction bases: 4. Looked up from germline, CDR1 is LNHNV and CDR2 is YYDKDF (reference sequence). The CDR3 consists of 15 residues. This CDR3 is CATSRDTGGPDTQYF. Written as DNA, the CDR3 is TGTGCCACCAGCAGAGATACGGGGGGTCCAGATACGCAGTATTTT.

The chain couples TRBV4-1 to TRBJ2-7; TRBD2 matches 9 bases. CDR1 is MGHRA, CDR2 YSYEKL, per germline. The ends lost 3 bases at V and 7 bases at J; junction bases unmatched: 10. The CDR3 extends over 15 amino acids. CDR3: CASSHGRGGMREQYF. The CDR3 region has the DNA TGCGCCAGCAGCCATGGGCGGGGGGGAATGCGGGAGCAGTACTTC.

The J gene is TRBJ2-7, the V gene TRBV28; perhaps TRBD2 as D (5 bases). Germline CDR1 reads MDHEN; CDR2 reads SYDVKM. V was clipped by 4 bases and J by 5 bases, with 15 bases between them. The CDR3 runs to 14 residues. CDR3 amino acids: CASSYEGFINEQYF. The DNA of the CDR3 is TGTGCCAGCAGTTACGAGGGTTTTATAAACGAGCAGTACTTC.

The chain joins TRBV4-1 to TRBJ2-7, with D maybe TRBD1 (6 bases). CDR1 and CDR2 from the germline V gene are MGHRA and YSYEKL. Between the trimmed V and J ends, which lost 0 bases and 7 bases, there was a span of 16 bases. The CDR3 totals 15 residues. The CDR3 is CASSQEGTLGGEQYF. The CDR3 region has the DNA TGCGCCAGCAGCCAAGAAGGGACATTAGGTGGGGAGCAGTACTTC.

The chain is built from TRBV27 and TRBJ2-7; possibly TRBD2 for D (7 bases). Germline lookup yields CDR1 MNHEY and CDR2 SMNVEV (reference sequence). Trimming cost V 1 base and J 2 bases, with 12 bases left between them. The CDR3 has 15 residues. The CDR3 loop is CASSLLGGAAYEQYF. The CDR3 DNA reads as TGTGCCAGCAGTTTATTAGGGGGGGCGGCCTACGAGCAGTACTTC.

DNA of the CDR3: TGTGCCAGCAGCGCGGGGTACACAGATACGCAGTATTTT. Its translation is CASSAGYTDTQYF. The chain has TRBV28 and TRBJ2-3, with D maybe TRBD2 (6 bases). Between the trimmed V and J ends, which lost 6 bases and 2 bases, there was a span of 9 bases. The CDR3 consists of 13 residues. The germline CDR1 and CDR2 sequences are MDHEN and SYDVKM. The complete variable domain, with remaining parts taken from reference TRBV28 and TRBJ2-3, reads DVKVTQSSRYLVKRTGEKVFLECVQDMDHENMFWYRQDPGLGLRLIYFSYDVKMKEKGDIPEGYSVSREKKERFSLILESASTNQTSMYLCASSAGYTDTQYFGPGTRLTVL.

The chain combines TRBV28 with TRBJ2-2; maybe TRBD1 (6 bases). Trimming shortened V by 6 bases and J by 1 base, and 12 bases separated the two germline ends. The CDR3 has 15 amino acids. Germline CDR1 and CDR2: MDHEN and SYDVKM. The CDR3: CASRPGQWNTGELFF. The CDR3 nucleotides read TGTGCCAGCAGACCAGGACAGTGGAACACCGGGGAGCTGTTTTTT.

The V call is TRBV7-3, the J call TRBJ1-2, with D perhaps matching TRBD1 (5 bases). Looked up from germline, CDR1 is SGHTA and CDR2 is FQGTGA. Trimming shortened V by 1 base and J by 2 bases, and 14 bases separated the two germline ends. This CDR3 contains 16 residues. CDR3 bases: TGTGCCAGCAGCTTAATACCCAGGGCGGTGAACTATGGCTACACCTTC. Protein product: CASSLIPRAVNYGYTF.

This clone occurred once. The chain carries TRBV7-2 and TRBJ1-1; TRBD1 might be the D (6 bases). Germline values: CDR1 SGHTA, CDR2 FQGNSA. There are 16 residues in the CDR3. V lost 1 base and J lost 3, with 15 bases in between. The CDR3 spells CASSLEGGGVYTEAFF. As DNA, the CDR3 is TGTGCCAGCAGCTTAGAGGGAGGGGGTGTCTACACTGAAGCTTTCTTT.

This chain links TRBV5-4 with TRBJ2-1; TRBD2 matches 16 bases. CDR3 length: 15 residues. Trimming cost V 7 bases and J 8 bases; bases outside gene matches: 6. CDR1 is SGHNT, CDR2 YYREEE, per germline (reference sequence). The DNA for the CDR3 is TGTGCCAGCGGGGGGACTAGCGGGGGGGCCGATGAGCAGTTCTTC. Translated: CASGGTSGGADEQFF.

The V gene is TRBV6-1, the J gene TRBJ2-7; 10 bases are shared with TRBD1. The CDR3 loop spans 16 amino acids. Trimming at V came to 2 bases and at J to 3 bases, leaving 7 bases not matched to a gene. CDR1 MNHNS and CDR2 SASEGT come from the germline V gene. The CDR3: CASSELGTGALYEQYF. As DNA, the CDR3 is TGTGCCAGCAGTGAATTAGGGACAGGGGCGCTCTACGAGCAGTACTTC.

The chain couples TRBV6-5 to TRBJ1-2, with 7 bases identical to TRBD1. V lost 5 bases to trimming and J lost 5 bases; unmatched junction nucleotides: 2. The CDR3 extends over 12 amino acids. Germline loops: CDR1 MNHEY, CDR2 SVGAGI. The CDR3 loop reads CASSDRAYGYTF. The CDR3 nucleotides read TGTGCCAGCAGTGACAGGGCTTATGGCTACACCTTC.

This chain uses TRBV10-3 with TRBJ1-3; 7 bases are shared with TRBD1. Germline trimming cut 0 bases from V and 2 bases from J; bases unmatched to any gene: 4. Germline loops: CDR1 ENHRY, CDR2 SYGVKD. The length of the CDR3 is 16 residues. The CDR3 spells CAISESGQSTGNTIYF. The CDR3 region has the DNA TGTGCCATCAGTGAGTCGGGACAGAGTACTGGAAACACCATATATTTT.

This chain joins TRBV27 and TRBJ2-5; 8 nucleotides align to TRBD2. Trimming removed 3 bases from V and 5 bases from J; junction bases left unmatched: 5. The CDR3 consists of 14 residues. Germline V CDR1 and CDR2: MNHEY, SMNVEV (reference sequence). The CDR3 is CASSFRGGLETQYF. The DNA for the CDR3 is TGTGCCAGCAGTTTTCGGGGGGGCCTGGAGACCCAGTACTTC.

This chain links TRBV19 with TRBJ1-6; TRBD1 matches at 7 bases. The CDR3 is 15 amino acids. Looked up from germline, CDR1 is LNHDA and CDR2 is SQIVND (reference sequence). V gave up 4 bases and J gave up 10 bases; unmatched junction bases: 10. The CDR3 nucleotides are TGTGCCAGTAGTACCCATAAGGGGGCTCGCTCACCCCTCCACTTT. Its translation: CASSTHKGARSPLHF.

The V and J genes are TRBV2 and TRBJ2-5; tentative D call: TRBD2 (6 bases). The CDR3 extends over 15 amino acids. Germline loops: CDR1 SNHLY, CDR2 FYNNEI. Trimming removed 1 base from V and 4 bases from J, with 13 bases in between. The CDR3 spells CASSEELASLETQYF. For the CDR3, the DNA is TGTGCCAGCAGTGAAGAACTAGCTTCATTAGAGACCCAGTACTTC.

This chain connects TRBV29-1 to TRBJ1-4, with TRBD1 identical over 8 bases. The CDR3 runs to 15 residues. V was pared by 2 bases and J by 8 bases, with 10 bases of the junction left unmatched. Germline CDR1 SQVTM, CDR2 ANQGSEA. DNA for the CDR3: TGCAGCGTTGAAATCCGAGGACAGGGCAAGGAAAAACTGTTTTTT. Its translation is CSVEIRGQGKEKLFF. Full variable domain (missing parts from reference TRBV29-1 and TRBJ1-4): SAVISQKPSRDICQRGTSLTIQCQVDSQVTMMFWYRQQPGQSLTLIATANQGSEATYESGFVIDKFPISRPNLTFSTLTVSNMSPEDSSIYLCSVEIRGQGKEKLFFGSGTQLSVL.